These 8 T cell receptor beta chains originate from one sample sequenced in a study of early T cells in non-severe SARS-CoV-2 infection. One entry per CDR3 protein results from TCRdb running MiXCR on the 5' RACE reads. The repertoire holds around 53,000 distinct CDR3 sequences, with about 7.8% as singletons. Material for sequencing was whole blood. These receptors were obtained from an adult who was a healthcare worker with PCR-confirmed SARS-CoV-2 infection or an uninfected control (not recorded which).

In this sample, this clonotype turned up many times. The genes are TRBV20-1 and TRBJ1-5, with TRBD1 identical over 7 bases. This CDR3 spans 13 amino acids. The germline CDR1 and CDR2 sequences are DFQATT and SNEGSKA (reference sequence). After removal of 8 bases from V and 3 bases from J, the junction contained 7 bases not matched to a gene. The CDR3 bases are TGCAGTTCACACAGGGGAAACAATCAGCCCCAGCATTTT. Encoded protein: CSSHRGNNQPQHF.

This clonotype was detected ten times or more. This rearrangement joins TRBV20-1 to TRBJ1-1; D uncertain. Trimming removed 5 bases from V and 0 bases from J, with 13 bases in between. The germline CDR1 and CDR2 sequences are DFQATT and SNEGSKA (reference sequence). This CDR3 is built from 14 residues. Here the CDR3 reads CSALDVGMNTEAFF. Here the CDR3 DNA reads TGCAGTGCTCTTGACGTTGGGATGAACACTGAAGCTTTCTTT.

The CDR3 coding sequence is TGTGCCAGCAGTCCCCGGGGGATCGACAATGAGCAGTTCTTC. As protein: CASSPRGIDNEQFF. The chain employs TRBV28 and TRBJ2-1; TRBD2 might be the D (6 bases). V lost 5 bases and J 5 bases, leaving 13 bases between the germline ends. The CDR3 is 14 residues long. Germline V CDR1 and CDR2: MDHEN, SYDVKM.

This clonotype was seen at least ten times. This chain uses TRBV6-2 or TRBV6-3 with TRBJ2-1, with unresolved D. Per germline, CDR1 MNHEY and CDR2 SVGEGT. Trimming took off 0 bases at V and 6 bases at J, with 6 bases between the two ends. The CDR3 is made up of 13 amino acids. In nucleotides, the CDR3 is TGTGCCAGCAGTTACTCGAAGCCCAATGAGCAGTTCTTC. Protein product: CASSYSKPNEQFF.

This clonotype has only a few counts. The chain carries TRBV6-5 and TRBJ1-6, with 8 positions matching TRBD1. Losses at the gene ends were 4 bases for V and 17 bases for J; bases not matched to a gene: 4. Per the germline V gene, CDR1 is MNHEY and CDR2 is SVGAGI. The CDR3 extends over 11 amino acids. CDR3 nucleotide sequence: TGTGCCAGCAGTTTCAGGGGGCAAATCCACTTT. This translates into CASSFRGQIHF.

This clonotype was seen ten or more times. This rearrangement joins TRBV11-2 to TRBJ2-7; TRBD1 aligns across 7 bases. V shed 0 bases and J 9 bases; nucleotides not matched to a gene: 2. Germline V gene sequence: CDR1 SGHAT, CDR2 FQNNGV. This CDR3 has 12 amino acids. The CDR3 sequence: CASSLENRGQYF. In DNA, the CDR3 is TGTGCCAGCAGCTTAGAGAACAGGGGGCAGTACTTC. The entire variable domain, with the rest obtained from reference TRBV11-2 and TRBJ2-7, is as follows: EAGVAQSPRYKIIEKRQSVAFWCNPISGHATLYWYQQILGQGPKLLIQFQNNGVVDDSQLPKDRFSAERLKGVDSTLKIQPAKLEDSAVYLCASSLENRGQYFGPGTRLTVT.

This clonotype appeared many times. V gene TRBV29-1 combines with J gene TRBJ2-3, with D possibly being TRBD1 (5 bases). CDR3 size: 12 residues. Trimming took off 7 bases at V and 6 bases at J, with 14 bases between the two ends. Germline lookup yields CDR1 SQVTM and CDR2 ANQGSEA. The CDR3 DNA reads as TGCAGCGCTTGGCAGGGAACGGATACGCAGTATTTT. Protein sequence: CSAWQGTDTQYF.

The chain carries TRBV7-2 and TRBJ1-2; a weak D match, TRBD1 (6 bases). There are 15 residues in the CDR3. Germline V lookup: CDR1 SGHTA, CDR2 FQGNSA. The V end was cut by 1 base, the J end by 1 base, with 10 bases between. CDR3 bases: TGTGCCAGCAGCTTAGAGGGGGGTTTTAACTATGGCTACACCTTC. As protein: CASSLEGGFNYGYTF.